The 14 T cell receptor beta chains given below trace back to one sample, sequenced in a study of CD8 T cells in ankylosing spondylitis. General study points: For ankylosing spondylitis blood, a TCR beta motif of several highly homologous variants appeared characteristic.

TCRdb used MiXCR to reprocess the 5' RACE reads, holding one entry per CDR3 protein. The sample has approximately 500,000 distinct CDR3 sequences; approximately 12% are singletons. Their antigens are not known. Sequencing used blood, either unsorted or a sorted T cell fraction (not recorded which). Every receptor here comes from a male donor with ankylosing spondylitis.

This chain links TRBV9 with TRBJ2-2; 8 bases map to TRBD1. CDR1 and CDR2 (germline): SGDLS, YYNGEE. The CDR3 extends over 18 amino acids. The V segment lost 1 base and the J segment 1 base; nucleotides outside the gene matches: 9. Here the CDR3 reads CASSVSFLGQVNTGELFF. For the CDR3, the DNA is TGTGCCAGCAGCGTAAGTTTCCTGGGACAGGTGAACACCGGGGAGCTGTTTTTT.

V gene TRBV2 combines with J gene TRBJ2-6, with 11 positions matching TRBD1. Trimming removed 10 bases from V and 2 bases from J; junction bases left unmatched: 4. CDR3 length: 15 amino acids. Germline V gene data show CDR1 as SNHLY and CDR2 as FYNNEI. CDR3 sequence reads: CATWTGGAGANVLTF. Here the CDR3 DNA reads TGTGCCACCTGGACAGGGGGCGCTGGGGCCAACGTCCTGACTTTC.

In DNA, the CDR3 is TGTGCCAGCAGCTCCTCAGGGGGGGTGATGCCCCAGCATTTT. As protein: CASSSSGGVMPQHF. The rearrangement joins TRBV7-9 to TRBJ1-5, with TRBD1 identical over 7 bases. Losses at the gene ends were 4 bases for V and 9 bases for J; bases not matched to a gene: 9. The CDR3 runs 14 residues. CDR1 and CDR2 from the germline V gene are SEHNR and FQNEAQ (reference sequence).

This clonotype was counted at least ten times. The V call is TRBV29-1, the J call TRBJ2-7, with TRBD1 matching over 8 bases. The germline V gene has CDR1 SQVTM and CDR2 ANQGSEA. This CDR3 is 12 amino acids long. Trimming removed 6 bases from V and 2 bases from J; junction bases left unmatched: 3. The CDR3 reads CSVRGQAYEQYF. The CDR3, as DNA: TGCAGCGTCCGGGGACAGGCCTACGAGCAGTACTTC.

In this sample, this clonotype turned up a few times. This chain links TRBV2 with TRBJ2-5; the D is unclear. V was clipped by 7 bases and J by 5 bases, with 14 bases between them. The CDR3 runs 13 residues. Germline V gives CDR1 SNHLY, CDR2 FYNNEI. The CDR3 DNA is TGTGCCAGCAACCCCAGGCTGGGCGAGACCCAGTACTTC. This codes for CASNPRLGETQYF.

CDR3 amino acids: CASSKTGGETQYF. CDR3 nucleotides: TGTGCCAGCAGCAAGACCGGGGGTGAGACCCAGTACTTC. This rearrangement joins TRBV7-2 to TRBJ2-5; possibly TRBD2 for D (6 bases). CDR3 length: 13 amino acids. From germline, CDR1 is SGHTA and CDR2 FQGNSA. V was trimmed by 5 bases and J by 5 bases, leaving 12 bases between them. The variable domain in full, with the rest retrieved from reference TRBV7-2 and TRBJ2-5, is GAGVSQSPSNKVTEKGKDVELRCDPISGHTALYWYRQSLGQGLEFLIYFQGNSAPDKSGLPSDRFSAERTGGSVSTLTIQRTQQEDSAVYLCASSKTGGETQYFGPGTRLLVL.

This clonotype was counted only a few times. This chain joins TRBV20-1 and TRBJ2-5, with 9 nucleotides matching TRBD1. CDR1 and CDR2 from the germline V gene are DFQATT and SNEGSKA (reference sequence). The V gene end was trimmed by 1 base and the J gene end by 1 base; junction bases not matched to a gene: 4. This CDR3 contains 15 residues. CDR3 residues: CSARGGTGIQETQYF. In nucleotides, the CDR3 is TGCAGTGCTAGAGGGGGGACAGGGATCCAAGAGACCCAGTACTTC.

The sample holds many counts of this clonotype. The rearrangement joins TRBV27 to TRBJ2-3; D gene uncertain. V was trimmed by 0 bases and J by 0 bases, leaving 10 bases between them. This CDR3 spans 16 amino acids. Germline CDR1 reads MNHEY; CDR2 reads SMNVEV (reference sequence). The CDR3 sequence is CASSLSFTASTDTQYF. CDR3 sequence (DNA): TGTGCCAGCAGTTTATCGTTTACGGCGAGCACAGATACGCAGTATTTT.

Here the CDR3 DNA reads TGTGCTAGTGGTACCCGGACAGGGGGCACCGGGGAGCTGTTTTTT. Translating gives CASGTRTGGTGELFF. V gene TRBV12-5 combines with J gene TRBJ2-2, with 10 bases aligning to TRBD1. The J segment lost 4 bases and the V segment lost 5 bases, leaving 4 bases of the junction unmatched. This CDR3 contains 15 residues. Germline V gene data show CDR1 as LGHNT and CDR2 as FRNRAP.

This clonotype was seen a few times. The chain links TRBV12-3 or TRBV12-4 to TRBJ2-3; D may correspond to TRBD1 or TRBD2 (7 bases each). V lost 5 bases, J lost 3 bases, and 24 bases lay in between. The CDR3 runs to 18 residues. Here the CDR3 reads CASSPLGGGEARTDTQYF. Written as DNA, the CDR3 is TGTGCCAGCAGTCCCCTGGGAGGGGGCGAAGCTAGGACAGATACGCAGTATTTT.

This chain connects TRBV2 to TRBJ1-1, with a weak D call TRBD1 (5 bases). There are 12 residues in the CDR3. CDR1 is SNHLY, CDR2 FYNNEI, per germline. V was shortened by 6 bases and J by 7 bases, with 12 bases between the two germline ends. This CDR3 reads CASSETDIEAFF. The CDR3 nucleotides are TGTGCCAGCAGCGAGACAGATATTGAAGCTTTCTTT. The full variable domain, with the rest looked up from reference TRBV2 and TRBJ1-1, is EPEVTQTPSHQVTQMGQEVILRCVPISNHLYFYWYRQILGQKVEFLVSFYNNEISEKSEIFDDQFSVERPDGSNFTLKIRSTKLEDSAMYFCASSETDIEAFFGQGTRLTVV.

At least ten counts were recorded for this clonotype. As DNA, the CDR3 is TGTGCCAGCAGCCAAGAGACCGTTAGGCCCCAGCATTTT. It encodes CASSQETVRPQHF. V usage is TRBV4-2 and J usage is TRBJ1-5; D gene uncertain. With 0 bases removed from V and 9 bases from J, the gap between germline ends came to 9 bases. The CDR3 length is 13 residues. Germline values: CDR1 LGHNA, CDR2 YNFKEQ.

This sequence joins TRBV4-1 and TRBJ2-5; D not certain. The V gene's germline CDR1 is MGHRA and CDR2 YSYEKL. The germline V and J ends were trimmed by 1 base and 4 bases, with 7 bases remaining between them. This CDR3 has 13 amino acids. The CDR3 DNA is TGCGCCAGCAGCCAAGCCTGGGGAGAGACCCAGTACTTC. Protein: CASSQAWGETQYF.

This clonotype was seen many times. The genes are TRBV7-9 and TRBJ2-1; a possible D gene is TRBD2 (6 bases). V dropped 5 bases and J dropped 5 bases, with 13 bases sitting between them. This CDR3 is 14 amino acids long. CDR1 and CDR2 from the germline V gene are SEHNR and FQNEAQ (reference sequence). The CDR3 reads CASSGWTIHNEQFF. The CDR3, as DNA: TGTGCCAGCAGCGGCTGGACTATCCACAATGAGCAGTTCTTC.